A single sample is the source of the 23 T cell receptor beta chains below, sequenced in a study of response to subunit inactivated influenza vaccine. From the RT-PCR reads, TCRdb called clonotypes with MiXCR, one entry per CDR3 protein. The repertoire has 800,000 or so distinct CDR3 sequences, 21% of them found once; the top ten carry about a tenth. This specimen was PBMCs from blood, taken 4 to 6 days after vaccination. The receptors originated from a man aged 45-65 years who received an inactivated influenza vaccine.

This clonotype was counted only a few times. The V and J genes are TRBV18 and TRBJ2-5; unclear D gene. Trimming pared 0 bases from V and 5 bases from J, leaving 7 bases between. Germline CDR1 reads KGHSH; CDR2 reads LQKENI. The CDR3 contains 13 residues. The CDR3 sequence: CASSPPVLETQYF. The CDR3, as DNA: TGTGCCAGCTCACCACCGGTTTTGGAGACCCAGTACTTC.

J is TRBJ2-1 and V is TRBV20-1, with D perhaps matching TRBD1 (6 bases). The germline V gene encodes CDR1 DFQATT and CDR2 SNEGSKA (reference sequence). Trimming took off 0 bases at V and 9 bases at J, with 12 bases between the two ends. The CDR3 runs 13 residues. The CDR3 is CSARDSTGSEQFF. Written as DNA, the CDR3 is TGCAGTGCTAGAGATTCCACAGGGTCTGAGCAGTTCTTC.

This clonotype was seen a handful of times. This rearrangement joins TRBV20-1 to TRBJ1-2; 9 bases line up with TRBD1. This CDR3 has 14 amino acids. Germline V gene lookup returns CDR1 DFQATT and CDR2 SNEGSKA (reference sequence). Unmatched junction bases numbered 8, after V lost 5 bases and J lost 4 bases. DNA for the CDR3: TGCAGTGCTCCTACAGGGGGCTTTATCTATGGCTACACCTTC. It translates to CSAPTGGFIYGYTF.

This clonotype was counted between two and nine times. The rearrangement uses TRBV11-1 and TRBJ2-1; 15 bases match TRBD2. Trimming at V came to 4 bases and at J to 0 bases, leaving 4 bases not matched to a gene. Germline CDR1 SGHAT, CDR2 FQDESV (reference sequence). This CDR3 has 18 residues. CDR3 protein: CASSSGLAGGPSYNEQFF. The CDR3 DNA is TGTGCCAGCAGCTCAGGACTAGCGGGAGGGCCCTCCTACAATGAGCAGTTCTTC.

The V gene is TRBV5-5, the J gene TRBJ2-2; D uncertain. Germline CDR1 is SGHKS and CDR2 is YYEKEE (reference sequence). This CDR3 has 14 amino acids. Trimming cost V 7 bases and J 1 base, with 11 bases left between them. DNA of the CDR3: TGTGCCAGCGGTAACACCTTGAACACCGGGGAGCTGTTTTTT. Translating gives CASGNTLNTGELFF.

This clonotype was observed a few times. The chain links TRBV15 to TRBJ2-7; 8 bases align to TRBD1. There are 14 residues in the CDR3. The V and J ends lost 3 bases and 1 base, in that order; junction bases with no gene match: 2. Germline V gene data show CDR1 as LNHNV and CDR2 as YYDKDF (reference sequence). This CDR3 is CATSRDRASYEQYF. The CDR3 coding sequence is TGTGCCACCAGCAGGGACAGGGCGTCCTACGAGCAGTACTTC.

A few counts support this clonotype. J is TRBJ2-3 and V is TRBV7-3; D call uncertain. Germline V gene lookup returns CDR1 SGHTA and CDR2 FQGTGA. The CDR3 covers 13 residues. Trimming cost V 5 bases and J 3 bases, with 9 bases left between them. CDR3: CASSQGWTDTQYF. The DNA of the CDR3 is TGTGCCAGCAGCCAAGGGTGGACAGATACGCAGTATTTT.

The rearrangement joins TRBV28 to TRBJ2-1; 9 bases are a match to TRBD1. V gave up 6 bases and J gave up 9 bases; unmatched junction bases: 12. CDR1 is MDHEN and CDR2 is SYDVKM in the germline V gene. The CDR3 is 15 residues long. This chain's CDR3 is CASSSPGQGGSEQFF. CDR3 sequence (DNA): TGTGCCAGCAGCTCCCCGGGACAGGGTGGTAGTGAGCAGTTCTTC.

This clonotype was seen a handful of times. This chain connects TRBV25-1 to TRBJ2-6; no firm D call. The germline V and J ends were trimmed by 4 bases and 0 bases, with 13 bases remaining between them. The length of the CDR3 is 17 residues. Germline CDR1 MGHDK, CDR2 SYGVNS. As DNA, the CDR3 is TGTGCCAGCAGTGGTGCCAACAGAATCTCTGGGGCCAACGTCCTGACTTTC. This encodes CASSGANRISGANVLTF.

The CDR3 loop reads CAISDPQGNTDTQYF. The CDR3 DNA follows: TGTGCCATCAGTGACCCACAGGGGAACACAGATACGCAGTATTTT. This chain uses TRBV10-3 with TRBJ2-3; 7 nucleotides match TRBD1. J gave up 2 bases and V 3 bases, and 5 bases lay outside the gene matches. CDR1 and CDR2 (germline): ENHRY, SYGVKD. CDR3 length: 15 residues.

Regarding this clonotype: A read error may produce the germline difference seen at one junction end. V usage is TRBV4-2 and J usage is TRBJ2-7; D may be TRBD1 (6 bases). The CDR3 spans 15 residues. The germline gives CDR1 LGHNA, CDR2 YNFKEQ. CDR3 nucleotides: TGTGCCAGGAGCCAACCTACAGACAGGTCCTACGAGCAGTACTTC. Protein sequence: CARSQPTDRSYEQYF.

This CDR3 reads CASSVAAYTGELFF. In DNA form, the CDR3 reads TGTGCCAGCAGCGTAGCAGCTTACACCGGGGAGCTGTTTTTT. The chain has TRBV9 and TRBJ2-2, with unresolved D. The CDR3 length is 14 residues. V lost 0 bases and J lost 3, with 6 bases in between. The germline V gene encodes CDR1 SGDLS and CDR2 YYNGEE.

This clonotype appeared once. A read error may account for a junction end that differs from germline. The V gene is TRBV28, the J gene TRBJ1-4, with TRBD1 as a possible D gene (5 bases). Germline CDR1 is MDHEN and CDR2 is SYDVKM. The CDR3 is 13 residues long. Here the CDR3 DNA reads TGTGCCAGTAGAGACAGCCTAAATGATAAACTGTTTTTT. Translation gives CASRDSLNDKLFF.

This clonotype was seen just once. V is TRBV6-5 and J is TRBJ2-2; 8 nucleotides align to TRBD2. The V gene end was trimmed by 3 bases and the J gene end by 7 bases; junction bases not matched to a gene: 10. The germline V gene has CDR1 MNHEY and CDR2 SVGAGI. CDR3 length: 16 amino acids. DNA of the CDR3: TGTGCCAGCAGTTATAGGTCGCTAGCGGGTGGCGGGGAGCTGTTTTTT. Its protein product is CASSYRSLAGGGELFF.

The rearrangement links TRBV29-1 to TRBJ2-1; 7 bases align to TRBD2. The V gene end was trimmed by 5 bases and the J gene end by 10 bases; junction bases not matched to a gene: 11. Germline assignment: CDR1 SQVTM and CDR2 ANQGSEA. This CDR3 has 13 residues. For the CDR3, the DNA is TGCAGCGTTAGCGGCCTATGGGGGGGGGAGCAGTTCTTC. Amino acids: CSVSGLWGGEQFF.

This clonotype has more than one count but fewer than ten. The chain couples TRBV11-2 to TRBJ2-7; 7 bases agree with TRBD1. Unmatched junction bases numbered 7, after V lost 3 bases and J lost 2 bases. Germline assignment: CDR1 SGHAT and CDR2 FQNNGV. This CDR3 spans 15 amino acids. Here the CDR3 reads CASSFIQGKTYEQYF. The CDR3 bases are TGTGCCAGCAGCTTTATACAGGGGAAAACCTACGAGCAGTACTTC.

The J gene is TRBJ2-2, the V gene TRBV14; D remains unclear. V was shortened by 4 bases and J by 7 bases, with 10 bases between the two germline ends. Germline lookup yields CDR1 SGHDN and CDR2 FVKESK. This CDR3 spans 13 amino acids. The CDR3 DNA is TGTGCCAGCAGCCCCCAGTGGGGCGGGGAGCTGTTTTTT. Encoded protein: CASSPQWGGELFF.

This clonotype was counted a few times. CDR3 residues: CSATPAGRGNYEQYF. As DNA, the CDR3 is TGCAGTGCTACCCCCGCTGGACGGGGTAACTACGAGCAGTACTTC. V usage is TRBV20-1 and J usage is TRBJ2-7, with D tentatively TRBD2 (5 bases). This CDR3 region has 15 residues. Trimming removed 4 bases from V and 3 bases from J, with 19 bases in between. Looked up from germline, CDR1 is DFQATT and CDR2 is SNEGSKA (reference sequence).

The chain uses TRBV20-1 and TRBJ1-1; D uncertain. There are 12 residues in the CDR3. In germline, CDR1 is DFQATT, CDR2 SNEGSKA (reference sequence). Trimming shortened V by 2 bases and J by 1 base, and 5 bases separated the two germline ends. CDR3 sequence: CSARHGNTEAFF. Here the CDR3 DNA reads TGCAGTGCTAGACACGGGAACACTGAAGCTTTCTTT.

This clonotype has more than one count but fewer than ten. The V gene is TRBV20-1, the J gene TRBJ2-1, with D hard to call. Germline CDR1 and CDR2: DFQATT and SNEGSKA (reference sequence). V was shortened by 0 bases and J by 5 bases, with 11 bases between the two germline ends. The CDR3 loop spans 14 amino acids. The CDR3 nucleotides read TGCAGTGCTAGAGAAATCGATTGGGACAATGAGCAGTTCTTC. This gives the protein CSAREIDWDNEQFF.

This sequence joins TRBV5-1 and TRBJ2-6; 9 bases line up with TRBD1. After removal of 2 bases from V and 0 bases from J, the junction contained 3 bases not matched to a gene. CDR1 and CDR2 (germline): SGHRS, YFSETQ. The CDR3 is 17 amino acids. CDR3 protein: CASSFGQGISGANVLTF. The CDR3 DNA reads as TGCGCCAGCAGCTTTGGACAGGGGATCTCTGGGGCCAACGTCCTGACTTTC.

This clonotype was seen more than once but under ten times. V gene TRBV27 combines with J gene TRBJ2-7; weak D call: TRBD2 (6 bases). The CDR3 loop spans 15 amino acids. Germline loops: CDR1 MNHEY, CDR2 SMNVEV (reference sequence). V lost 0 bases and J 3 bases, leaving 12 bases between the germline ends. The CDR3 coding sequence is TGTGCCAGCAGTTTATCCCCGGGGGTAGGCTACGAGCAGTACTTC. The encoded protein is CASSLSPGVGYEQYF.

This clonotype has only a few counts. DNA of the CDR3: TGTGCCATCAGGTTTGCTCTGGGCACTGAAGCTTTCTTT. Amino acid sequence: CAIRFALGTEAFF. The chain employs TRBV10-3 and TRBJ1-1; D not certain. Deletions cut 6 bases from V and 4 bases from J, with 12 bases between. Germline loops: CDR1 ENHRY, CDR2 SYGVKD. The CDR3 totals 13 residues.